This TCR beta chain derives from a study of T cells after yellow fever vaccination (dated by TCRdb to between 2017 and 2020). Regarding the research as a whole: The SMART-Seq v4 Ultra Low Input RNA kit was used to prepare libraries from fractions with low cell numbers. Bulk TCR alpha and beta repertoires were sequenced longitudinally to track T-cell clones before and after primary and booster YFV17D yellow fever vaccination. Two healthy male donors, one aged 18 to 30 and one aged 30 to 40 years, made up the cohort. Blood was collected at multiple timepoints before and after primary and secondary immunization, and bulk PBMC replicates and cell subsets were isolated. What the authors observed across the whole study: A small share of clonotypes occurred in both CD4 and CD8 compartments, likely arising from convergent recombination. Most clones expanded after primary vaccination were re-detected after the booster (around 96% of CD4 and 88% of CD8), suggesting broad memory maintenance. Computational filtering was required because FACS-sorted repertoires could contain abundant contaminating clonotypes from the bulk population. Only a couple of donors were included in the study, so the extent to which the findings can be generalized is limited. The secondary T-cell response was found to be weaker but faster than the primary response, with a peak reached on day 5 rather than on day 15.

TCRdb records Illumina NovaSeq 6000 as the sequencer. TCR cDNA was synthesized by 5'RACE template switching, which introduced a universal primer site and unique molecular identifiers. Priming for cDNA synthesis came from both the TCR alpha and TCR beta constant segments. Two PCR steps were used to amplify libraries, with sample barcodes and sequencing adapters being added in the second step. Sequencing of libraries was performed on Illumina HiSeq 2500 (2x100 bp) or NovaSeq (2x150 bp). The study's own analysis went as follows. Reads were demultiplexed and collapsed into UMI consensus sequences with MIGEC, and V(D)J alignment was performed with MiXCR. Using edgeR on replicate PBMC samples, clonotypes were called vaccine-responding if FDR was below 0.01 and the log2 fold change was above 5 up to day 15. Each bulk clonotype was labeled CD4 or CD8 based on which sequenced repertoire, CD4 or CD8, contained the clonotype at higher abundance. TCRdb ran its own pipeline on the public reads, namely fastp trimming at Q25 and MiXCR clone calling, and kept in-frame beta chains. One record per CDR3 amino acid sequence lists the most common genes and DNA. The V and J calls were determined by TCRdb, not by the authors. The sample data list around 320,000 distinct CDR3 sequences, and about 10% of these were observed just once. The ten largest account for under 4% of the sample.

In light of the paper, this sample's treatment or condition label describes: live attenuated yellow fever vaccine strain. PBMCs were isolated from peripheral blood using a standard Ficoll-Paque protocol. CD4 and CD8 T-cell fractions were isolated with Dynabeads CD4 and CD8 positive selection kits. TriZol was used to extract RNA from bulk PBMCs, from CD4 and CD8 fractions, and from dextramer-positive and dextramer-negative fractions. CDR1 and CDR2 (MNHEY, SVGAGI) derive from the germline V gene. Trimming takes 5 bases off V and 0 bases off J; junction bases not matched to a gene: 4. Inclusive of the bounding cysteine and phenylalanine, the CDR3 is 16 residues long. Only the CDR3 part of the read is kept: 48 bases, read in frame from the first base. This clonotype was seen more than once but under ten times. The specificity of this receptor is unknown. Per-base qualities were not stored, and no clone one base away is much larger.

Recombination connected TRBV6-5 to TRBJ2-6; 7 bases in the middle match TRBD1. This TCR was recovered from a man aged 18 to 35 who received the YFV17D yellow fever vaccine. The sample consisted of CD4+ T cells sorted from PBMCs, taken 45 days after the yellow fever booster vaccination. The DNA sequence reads TGTGCCAGCAGTCCGACAGGGAACTCTGGGGCCAACGTCCTGACTTTC. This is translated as CASSPTGNSGANVLTF.